This T cell receptor beta chain was obtained from a study of response to subunit inactivated influenza vaccine. TCRdb processed the RT-PCR reads anew with MiXCR; each CDR3 protein has one entry. The repertoire has about 830,000 distinct CDR3 sequences, under 20% of them found once; the top ten carry 11%. On this clonotype itself: A read error may account for a junction end that differs from germline.

Per the germline V gene, CDR1 is SQVTM and CDR2 is ANQGSEA. The CDR3 is 14 residues long. This sequence joins TRBV29-1 and TRBJ2-1, with 10 bases matching TRBD2. The sample was PBMCs from blood, taken roughly 5 days after vaccination. The clonotype originates from a middle-aged man who received an inactivated influenza vaccine. CDR3 sequence (DNA): TGCAGCGCCGACCGGACTAGCGGAAACAATGAGCATTTCTTC. Translating it yields CSADRTSGNNEHFF.